The clone carrying this TCR beta chain was seen many times. Its target is unknown. The sample comes from a study of T-cell reconstitution after alpha-beta-depleted transplantation in children. Study-level points and caveats: At around two months after transplant, the alpha-beta T cells were reportedly derived from several hundred expanded clones that came from non-depleted graft cells. Surviving recipient T cells and intrathymic progenitors accounted for some patients' high TCRbeta diversity at day 60. Fresh T-cell production supplied most of the T-cell counts and diversity seen one year after transplant.

Construction of the TCRbeta library involved unique molecular identifiers. TCRdb reprocessed the PCR reads via MiXCR and lists one record per CDR3 protein. The sample contains around 440,000 distinct CDR3 sequences, 10% to 13% of which appear only once. The CDR3 runs 12 residues. V lost 1 base and J lost 5, with 6 bases in between. Per the germline V gene, CDR1 is SGHAT and CDR2 is FQNNGV. Material: PBMCs, obtained before TCRalphabeta/CD19-depleted stem cell transplant. V gene TRBV11-2 combines with J gene TRBJ2-7; D call uncertain. The sequence was collected from a child aged 2-15 years with inherited bone marrow failure, due to receive a stem cell transplant. The CDR3 sequence is CASSLAQDEQYF. For the CDR3, the DNA is TGTGCCAGCAGCTTAGCTCAGGACGAGCAGTACTTC.